These 24 T cell receptor beta chains were all obtained from the same sample, sequenced in a study of early T cells in non-severe SARS-CoV-2 infection. TCRdb reprocessed the 5' RACE reads via MiXCR and lists one record per CDR3 protein. The sample lists about 27,000 distinct CDR3 sequences, 4.5% to 6% seen once, with roughly 0.88% in the top ten. The sequenced sample was whole blood. These receptors were taken from an adult who was a healthcare worker with PCR-confirmed SARS-CoV-2 infection or an uninfected control (not recorded which).

In its sample, this clonotype was seen many times. This chain uses TRBV29-1 with TRBJ2-7; D gene ambiguous. This CDR3 region has 12 residues. CDR1 and CDR2 (germline): SQVTM, ANQGSEA. Trimming removed 4 bases at V and 0 bases at J, with 7 bases between. CDR3 bases: TGCAGCGTTGGTTGGGACTCCTACGAGCAGTACTTC. It codes for CSVGWDSYEQYF.

The chain couples TRBV14 to TRBJ2-3; weak D call: TRBD2 (5 bases). Trimming removed 4 bases from V and 3 bases from J, with 17 bases in between. CDR3 length: 16 residues. The germline V gene has CDR1 SGHDN and CDR2 FVKESK. The CDR3 is CASSPWRSGSTDTQYF. Written as DNA, the CDR3 is TGTGCCAGCAGCCCCTGGAGGAGTGGATCGACAGATACGCAGTATTTT. The variable domain in full, completed from reference TRBV14 and TRBJ2-3, reads EAGVTQFPSHSVIEKGQTVTLRCDPISGHDNLYWYRRVMGKEIKFLLHFVKESKQDESGMPNNRFLAERTGGTYSTLKVQPAELEDSGVYFCASSPWRSGSTDTQYFGPGTRLTVL.

Many counts were recorded for this clonotype. V and J are TRBV11-2 and TRBJ2-5; D remains unclear. The CDR3 length is 11 residues. The V end was cut by 3 bases, the J end by 2 bases, with 1 base between. The germline gives CDR1 SGHAT, CDR2 FQNNGV. This CDR3 is CASSFQETQYF. The CDR3 DNA is TGTGCCAGCAGCTTTCAAGAGACCCAGTACTTC.

This clonotype was recorded many times. The chain is built from TRBV27 and TRBJ1-2; D is uncertain. Between the trimmed V and J ends, which lost 4 bases and 13 bases, there was a span of 19 bases. The germline V gene has CDR1 MNHEY and CDR2 SMNVEV (reference sequence). The CDR3 runs 13 residues. The CDR3 region is CASSWMKEGPRTF. The CDR3 DNA follows: TGTGCCAGCAGTTGGATGAAGGAGGGCCCTCGCACCTTC.

This clonotype was detected a few times. The V and J genes are TRBV23-1 and TRBJ2-7; no definite D call. TRBV23-1 is identified as an open reading frame with a role that is uncertain. The V end was cut by 1 base, the J end by 2 bases, with 15 bases between. The CDR3 runs to 16 residues. The CDR3 is CASSQWARTDTYEQYF. CDR3 DNA sequence: TGCGCCAGCAGTCAATGGGCTAGGACCGATACCTACGAGCAGTACTTC.

This clonotype was seen only a few times. The gene calls are TRBV12-3 or TRBV12-4 and TRBJ1-1; TRBD1 might be the D (5 bases). V lost 6 bases and J 1 base, leaving 15 bases between the germline ends. The CDR3 is made up of 15 amino acids. CDR3 DNA: TGTGCCAGCAGCTATCGCGGGACGGAGAACACTGAAGCTTTCTTT. It translates to CASSYRGTENTEAFF.

This chain joins TRBV27 and TRBJ2-1, with no clear D. Germline values: CDR1 MNHEY, CDR2 SMNVEV (reference sequence). V lost 5 bases to trimming and J lost 6 bases, with 11 bases between them. This CDR3 contains 13 residues. The chain's CDR3 is CASSRRMRNEQFF. The CDR3 DNA reads TGTGCCAGCAGTCGACGTATGCGCAATGAGCAGTTCTTC.

This clonotype was detected a few times. The chain uses TRBV20-1 and TRBJ2-7; 13 nucleotides align to TRBD2. There are 15 residues in the CDR3. The trim removed 5 bases at V and 1 base at J, leaving 5 bases unmatched. Per the germline V gene, CDR1 is DFQATT and CDR2 is SNEGSKA (reference sequence). The CDR3 bases are TGCAGTGCTGAACCGGGACTAGCGGGATCCTACGAGCAGTACTTC. Translation gives CSAEPGLAGSYEQYF.

The chain carries TRBV11-2 and TRBJ2-7; D is perhaps TRBD1 or TRBD2 (6 bases each). V lost 9 bases to trimming and J lost 6 bases, with 21 bases between them. This CDR3 contains 14 residues. Germline-derived CDR1 and CDR2 are SGHAT and FQNNGV. DNA for the CDR3: TGTGCCAGTGCCTGGGGGGCGGGGTCGAGCGAGCAGTACTTC. This codes for CASAWGAGSSEQYF.

This clonotype was recorded many times. The chain carries TRBV30 and TRBJ1-1, with D possibly matching TRBD1 (6 bases). Looked up from germline, CDR1 is GTSNPN and CDR2 is SVGIG (reference sequence). The V gene lost 2 bases and the J gene lost 0 bases, with 7 bases spanning the gap. This CDR3 is built from 13 residues. CDR3 region: CAWSTGMNTEAFF. The CDR3 DNA reads as TGTGCCTGGAGTACAGGGATGAACACTGAAGCTTTCTTT. Together with reference TRBV30 and TRBJ1-1, the CDR3 gives the full variable domain: SQTIHQWPATLVQPVGSPLSLECTVEGTSNPNLYWYRQAAGRGLQLLFYSVGIGQISSEVPQNLSASRPQDRQFILSSKKLLLSDSGFYLCAWSTGMNTEAFFGQGTRLTVV.

This clonotype was counted ten times or more. This rearrangement joins TRBV4-3 to TRBJ1-4; D unclear. This CDR3 region has 17 residues. The germline V and J ends were trimmed by 5 bases and 4 bases, with 20 bases remaining between them. Germline V gives CDR1 LGHNA, CDR2 YSLEER. The CDR3 DNA sequence: TGCGCCAGCAGCAAAAGGGTTTGGGGTGCCATTAATGAAAAACTGTTTTTT. It encodes CASSKRVWGAINEKLFF.

The count of this clonotype is one. V usage is TRBV7-6 and J usage is TRBJ2-3; D ambiguous. This CDR3 is 15 amino acids long. The germline V gene encodes CDR1 SGHVS and CDR2 FNYEAQ. Trimming shortened V by 5 bases and J by 1 base, and 13 bases separated the two germline ends. CDR3 region: CASSPLGQGTDTQYF. In DNA, the CDR3 is TGTGCCAGCAGCCCCCTCGGGCAGGGCACAGATACGCAGTATTTT.

This clonotype was recorded at least ten times. The V gene is TRBV4-2, the J gene TRBJ2-3, with D perhaps TRBD1 (5 bases). Looked up from germline, CDR1 is LGHNA and CDR2 is YNFKEQ. This CDR3 is 13 amino acids long. V lost 1 base, J lost 6 bases, and 8 bases lay in between. The CDR3 spells CASSQVKGDTQYF. CDR3 nucleotides: TGTGCCAGCAGCCAAGTGAAGGGGGATACGCAGTATTTT.

This clonotype was recorded a few times. This chain connects TRBV7-2 to TRBJ2-3; D not resolved. This CDR3 comprises 14 residues. Germline CDR1 reads SGHTA; CDR2 reads FQGNSA. The germline V and J ends were trimmed by 3 bases and 1 base, with 8 bases remaining between them. The DNA of the CDR3 is TGTGCCAGCAGCTTCTTGGGCCGCACAGATACGCAGTATTTT. It yields the protein CASSFLGRTDTQYF. The full variable domain, completed using reference TRBV7-2 and TRBJ2-3, is GAGVSQSPSNKVTEKGKDVELRCDPISGHTALYWYRQSLGQGLEFLIYFQGNSAPDKSGLPSDRFSAERTGGSVSTLTIQRTQQEDSAVYLCASSFLGRTDTQYFGPGTRLTVL.

In its sample, this clonotype was seen a few times. The chain is built from TRBV30 and TRBJ1-4; D is possibly TRBD1 (5 bases). V dropped 0 bases and J dropped 7 bases, with 12 bases sitting between them. The CDR3 has 14 residues. Looked up from germline, CDR1 is GTSNPN and CDR2 is SVGIG (reference sequence). DNA for the CDR3: TGTGCCTGGAGTGTACCCAGGGAGGGTGAAAAACTGTTTTTT. Translated, it gives CAWSVPREGEKLFF.

The chain combines TRBV12-3 or TRBV12-4 with TRBJ2-7, with TRBD1 as a possible D gene (6 bases). The CDR3 loop spans 15 amino acids. V was cut by 2 bases and J by 0 bases, with 11 bases left in between. Here the CDR3 reads CASSLSDRLSYEQYF. CDR3 DNA: TGTGCCAGCAGTTTATCGGACAGACTCTCCTACGAGCAGTACTTC.

This clonotype was seen only a few times. CDR3 DNA: TGCGCCAGCAGGTCTCCGGGACAAACCTACGAGCAGTACTTC. This codes for CASRSPGQTYEQYF. The rearrangement joins TRBV5-1 to TRBJ2-7; a possible D gene is TRBD1 (6 bases). CDR1 and CDR2 from the germline V gene are SGHRS and YFSETQ. This CDR3 is 14 amino acids long. V was trimmed by 5 bases and J by 2 bases, leaving 14 bases between them. The full variable domain, rest sourced from reference TRBV5-1 and TRBJ2-7, is KAGVTQTPRYLIKTRGQQVTLSCSPISGHRSVSWYQQTPGQGLQFLFEYFSETQRNKGNFPGRFSGRQFSNSRSEMNVSTLELGDSALYLCASRSPGQTYEQYFGPGTRLTVT.

This clonotype was detected only a few times. CDR3 sequence reads: CASRPSGTRVYNEQFF. In DNA, the CDR3 is TGTGCCAGTCGCCCCTCCGGGACTAGGGTCTACAATGAGCAGTTCTTC. The rearrangement uses TRBV19 and TRBJ2-1; 8 bases are shared with TRBD2. The CDR3 contains 16 residues. From germline, CDR1 is LNHDA and CDR2 SQIVND (reference sequence). The trim removed 8 bases at V and 3 bases at J, leaving 12 bases unmatched. Drawing the rest from reference TRBV19 and TRBJ2-1, the complete variable domain is DGGITQSPKYLFRKEGQNVTLSCEQNLNHDAMYWYRQDPGQGLRLIYYSQIVNDFQKGDIAEGYSVSREKKESFPLTVTSAQKNPTAFYLCASRPSGTRVYNEQFFGPGTRLTVL.

This clonotype was seen ten or more times. The chain combines TRBV11-2 with TRBJ1-4; D ambiguous. The CDR3 consists of 16 residues. Per the germline V gene, CDR1 is SGHAT and CDR2 is FQNNGV. V was trimmed by 0 bases and J by 0 bases, leaving 8 bases between them. The CDR3 sequence is CASSLERPTTNEKLFF. CDR3 DNA: TGTGCCAGCAGCTTAGAGCGACCTACAACTAATGAAAAACTGTTTTTT.

This clonotype was counted at least ten times. The chain carries TRBV6-2 or TRBV6-3 and TRBJ1-1, with a weak D call TRBD1 (6 bases). Trimming pared 7 bases from V and 6 bases from J, leaving 9 bases between. CDR1 is MNHEY, CDR2 SVGEGT, per germline. This CDR3 contains 11 residues. In DNA, the CDR3 is TGTGCCAGCATCGACAGGTCTGAAGCTTTCTTT. Translating gives CASIDRSEAFF.

This clonotype was seen ten or more times. The CDR3 nucleotides are TGTGCCAGCAGCTCAACCCCGGTTGATTCACCCCTCCACTTT. It is translated as CASSSTPVDSPLHF. The chain uses TRBV11-2 and TRBJ1-6; the D is unclear. Germline V CDR1 and CDR2: SGHAT, FQNNGV. Trimming removed 4 bases from V and 8 bases from J, with 12 bases in between. This CDR3 has 14 amino acids.

This clonotype has a handful of counts. The J gene is TRBJ1-3, the V gene TRBV28; D is undetermined. This CDR3 is 15 amino acids long. Per germline, CDR1 MDHEN and CDR2 SYDVKM. The V end was cut by 2 bases, the J end by 0 bases, with 8 bases between. The CDR3 nucleotides are TGTGCCAGCAGTTTACCCGGGAACTCTGGAAACACCATATATTTT. Protein sequence: CASSLPGNSGNTIYF.

This clonotype was observed many times. V is TRBV6-1 and J is TRBJ2-3, with D maybe TRBD2 (6 bases). V was cut by 5 bases and J by 5 bases, with 17 bases left in between. CDR1 is MNHNS, CDR2 SASEGT, per germline. The CDR3 totals 15 residues. The CDR3 loop is CASSFLGLSEDTQYF. The CDR3 region has the DNA TGTGCCAGCAGTTTCCTGGGACTGAGCGAAGATACGCAGTATTTT.

This clonotype was seen ten or more times. The genes are TRBV7-9 and TRBJ2-3; the D call may be TRBD1 or TRBD2 (5 bases each). Germline values: CDR1 SEHNR, CDR2 FQNEAQ (reference sequence). Trimming took off 1 base at V and 3 bases at J, with 11 bases between the two ends. The CDR3 contains 15 residues. CDR3 loop: CASSLGDLGTDTQYF. For the CDR3, the DNA is TGTGCCAGCAGCTTAGGGGACCTAGGAACAGATACGCAGTATTTT.